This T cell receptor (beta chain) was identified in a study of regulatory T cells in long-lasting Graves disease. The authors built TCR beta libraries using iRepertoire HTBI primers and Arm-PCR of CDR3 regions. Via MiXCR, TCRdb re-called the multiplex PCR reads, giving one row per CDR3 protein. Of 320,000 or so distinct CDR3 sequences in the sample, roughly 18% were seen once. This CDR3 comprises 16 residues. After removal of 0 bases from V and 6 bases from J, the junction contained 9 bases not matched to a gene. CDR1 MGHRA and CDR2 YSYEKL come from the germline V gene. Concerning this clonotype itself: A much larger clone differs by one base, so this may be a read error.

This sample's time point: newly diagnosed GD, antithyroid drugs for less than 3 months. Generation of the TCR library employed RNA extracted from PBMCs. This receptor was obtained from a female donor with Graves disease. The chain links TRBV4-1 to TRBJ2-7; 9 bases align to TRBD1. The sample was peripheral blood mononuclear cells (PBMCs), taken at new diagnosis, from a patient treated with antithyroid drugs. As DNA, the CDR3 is TGCGCCAGCAGCCAAGAGACAGGGGGGATGACTCGCGAGCAGTACTTC. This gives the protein CASSQETGGMTREQYF.